The clone carrying this T cell receptor (beta chain) showed up many times. The antigen is not known. It was RNA transcripts that yielded the amplified TCR beta CDR3 regions. TCR CDR3 regions were first amplified by RT-PCR with HTBI primers. MiXCR was run by TCRdb on the multiplex PCR reads, yielding one entry per CDR3 protein. The sample includes about 600,000 distinct CDR3 sequences, around 14% of them seen just once. The sample is drawn from a study of T cells in Graves' hyperthyroidism and ophthalmopathy. Study background: Before any treatment, at initial diagnosis, peripheral blood was collected. Findings and caveats of the study: For ophthalmopathy, model prediction preceded onset by a median 6.5 months.

Clinical symptoms, serum thyroxine, TRAb, thyroid ultrasound and orbital computed tomography established diagnosis. The CDR3 is 15 residues long. Germline V CDR1 and CDR2: SGHRS, YFSETQ. The V gene lost 0 bases and the J gene lost 1 base, with 10 bases spanning the gap. The rearrangement uses TRBV5-1 and TRBJ1-1; D is unclear. The receptor's source is a woman under 30 with Graves' ophthalmopathy. Source material: blood. CDR3 protein: CASSLEAQKNTEAFF. CDR3 in DNA: TGCGCCAGCAGCTTGGAAGCCCAGAAGAACACTGAAGCTTTCTTT.